This TCR beta chain comes out of a study of T cell changes during pregnancy in multiple sclerosis. V trimming: 8 bases; J trimming: 2 bases; junction bases outside the gene matches: 6. The CDR3 is 13 residues long. CDR1 is SGHAT and CDR2 is FQNNGV in the germline V gene. Produced via immunoSEQ multiplex PCR; TCRdb's table is partial and in-frame only. The table includes 68,000 or so clones, roughly 94% detected once. Here the sequenced sample was peripheral blood, taken in the second trimester of pregnancy. The source is a female donor in good health, enrolled as a control in a pregnancy study. The chain uses TRBV11-2 and TRBJ2-7; 7 nucleotides agree with TRBD1. CDR3 residues: CASGDRVPYEQYF. The CDR3 bases are TGTGCCAGCGGCGACAGGGTTCCCTACGAGCAGTACTTC.